These T cell receptor beta chains were read from a single sample in a study of blood T cells in healthy people across ages. TCRdb called the 5' RACE reads again in MiXCR, with one record for every CDR3 protein. The sample lists hundreds of thousands of distinct CDR3 sequences; roughly half were seen once. The sample taken for sequencing was blood. All receptors derive from a man aged 55 to 70 in good health. Each CDR3 is given without its conserved first and last residue. Fields, in order: V gene, J gene, CDR3 protein.

>TRBV20-1|TRBJ2-7
SAASYEQY
>TRBV6-5|TRBJ2-3
ASSFDVGDTQY
>TRBV5-1|TRBJ2-5
ASSFSRVQETQY
>TRBV7-3|TRBJ2-3
ASSLSAGAVDTQY
>TRBV20-1|TRBJ2-1
SPQGRSTAEQF
>TRBV7-8|TRBJ2-1
ASSVGKGFNEQF
>TRBV10-3|TRBJ1-1
AAGSNTEAF
>TRBV6-5|TRBJ2-1
ASSDYRASNEQF
>TRBV29-1|TRBJ2-1
SATLPGQGLGEQF
>TRBV7-2|TRBJ2-7
ASSLVLAGREQY
>TRBV4-3|TRBJ2-1
ASSHRTGSSYNKQF
>TRBV20-1|TRBJ2-1
SASDGLGGYNEQF
>TRBV11-2|NA
ASSLDRGTQY
>TRBV20-1|TRBJ1-1
SATRGQGRNTEAF
>TRBV20-1|TRBJ2-7
SARDSKSYEQY
>TRBV7-2|NA
ASSLPGYNEQY
>TRBV4-2|TRBJ2-1
ASSQDAALEQF
>TRBV6-1|TRBJ2-1
ASTGGRYNEQF
>TRBV6-5|TRBJ2-3
ASSYSSAGQGADTQY
>TRBV4-3|NA
ASSHRAGETQY
>TRBV6-5|TRBJ2-6
ASSRTGSSGANVLT
>TRBV7-3|TRBJ1-1
ASRRTGGSTEAF
>TRBV7-9|TRBJ2-6
ATDETGANVLT